This T cell receptor (beta chain) comes out of a study of response to subunit inactivated influenza vaccine. Study conclusions and caveats: Few new T cells, the authors suggested, are recruited by each seasonal influenza vaccination.

Using its own MiXCR run on the RT-PCR reads, TCRdb lists one record per CDR3 protein. Of about 500,000 distinct CDR3 sequences listed, 15% to 20% are singletons. V lost 6 bases, J lost 5 bases, and 14 bases lay in between. The germline CDR1 and CDR2 sequences are DFQATT and SNEGSKA (reference sequence). The CDR3 runs to 13 residues. On this clonotype itself: Its antigen is not known.

The TCR originated in a man between 50 and 75 years old who received an inactivated influenza vaccine. The genes are TRBV20-1 and TRBJ1-5, with TRBD1 as a possible D gene (6 bases). Here the sequenced sample was CD4+ T cells sorted from PBMCs, taken around 25 months after vaccination. CDR3 DNA sequence: TGCAGTGCCTGGAGGGGGACTCATCAGCCCCAGCATTTT. It codes for CSAWRGTHQPQHF.